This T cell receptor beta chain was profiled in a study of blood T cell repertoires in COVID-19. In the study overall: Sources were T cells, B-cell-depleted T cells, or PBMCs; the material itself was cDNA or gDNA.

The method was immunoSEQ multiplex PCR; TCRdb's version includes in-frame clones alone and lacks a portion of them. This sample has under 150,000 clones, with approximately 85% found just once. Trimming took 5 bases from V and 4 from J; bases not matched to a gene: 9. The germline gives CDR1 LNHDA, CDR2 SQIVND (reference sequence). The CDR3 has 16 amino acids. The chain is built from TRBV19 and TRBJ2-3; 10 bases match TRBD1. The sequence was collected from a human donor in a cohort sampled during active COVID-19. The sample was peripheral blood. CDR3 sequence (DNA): TGTGCCAGTAGTTTTACGACAGGGGGCGCCTCAGATACGCAGTATTTT. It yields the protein CASSFTTGGASDTQYF.